Reported below is one TCR beta chain. V dropped 4 bases and J dropped 0 bases, with 7 bases sitting between them. The CDR3 length is 14 residues. From germline, CDR1 is SNHLY and CDR2 FYNNEI. This record belongs to a study of blood T cell repertoires in COVID-19. About the research overall: COVID-19 samples collected from the United States, Italy and Spain covered acute and convalescent phases.

This table comes from immunoSEQ multiplex PCR, and its TCRdb copy is limited to in-frame clones, with some not included. Here the sample spans about 74,000 clones, almost 85% being singletons. This receptor was taken from a man in his sixties or seventies with acute or convalescent COVID-19. The chain couples TRBV2 to TRBJ1-5, with D possibly being TRBD1 (6 bases). Sample: peripheral blood. CDR3 sequence: CASSARGSNQPQHF. CDR3 nucleotide sequence: TGTGCCAGCAGTGCCAGGGGTAGCAATCAGCCCCAGCATTTT.